These 18 T cell receptor beta chains originate from one sample sequenced in a study of human T cells and chemical hapten exposure. The time point here: healthy volunteer bleed at 6 weeks. Unfractionated whole blood yielded the extracted total RNA. MiXCR was run by TCRdb on the RACE reads, yielding one entry per CDR3 protein. Among around 80,000 distinct CDR3 sequences listed, about 9% were seen once. The sequenced sample consisted of whole blood. The receptors shown here come from a male donor in good health. Some clones in this sample may be carry-over from other donors' samples.

This clonotype was seen ten or more times. The chain couples TRBV18 to TRBJ2-3; no clear D. Germline V lookup: CDR1 KGHSH, CDR2 LQKENI. V was pared by 3 bases and J by 8 bases, with 21 bases between. This CDR3 comprises 16 residues. The chain's CDR3 is CASSPSTPGGRGTQYF. CDR3 bases: TGTGCCAGCTCACCGTCCACCCCCGGTGGAAGAGGTACGCAGTATTTT.

V gene TRBV12-3 or TRBV12-4 combines with J gene TRBJ2-1, with a possible D match to TRBD2 (6 bases). Trimming pared 4 bases from V and 15 bases from J, leaving 16 bases between. The CDR3 has 12 residues. This CDR3 is CASSYSGTLGFF. The CDR3 DNA sequence: TGTGCCAGCAGTTATTCCGGGACTCTGGGGTTCTTC.

In this sample, this clonotype turned up a few times. The rearrangement uses TRBV14 and TRBJ2-7, with a tentative D call TRBD1 (5 bases). The germline V gene has CDR1 SGHDN and CDR2 FVKESK. Trimming removed 0 bases from V and 0 bases from J, with 9 bases in between. The CDR3 extends over 15 amino acids. For the CDR3, the DNA is TGTGCCAGCAGCCAAGATCCTCAGGGCTCCTACGAGCAGTACTTC. Its translation is CASSQDPQGSYEQYF.

This clonotype was picked up a small number of times. The rearrangement joins TRBV29-1 to TRBJ2-1; D might be TRBD1 (6 bases). The CDR3 spans 14 residues. Trimming shortened V by 4 bases and J by 2 bases, and 12 bases separated the two germline ends. CDR1 and CDR2 from the germline V gene are SQVTM and ANQGSEA. CDR3 sequence reads: CSVVLGGPYNEQFF. The CDR3 bases are TGCAGCGTTGTACTAGGGGGTCCCTACAATGAGCAGTTCTTC.

This clonotype was detected many times. This chain connects TRBV6-6 to TRBJ1-4; TRBD1 matches 10 bases. V lost 7 bases, J lost 3 bases, and 8 bases stayed unmatched. Germline CDR1 is MNHNY and CDR2 is SVGAGI (reference sequence). The CDR3 covers 16 residues. CDR3 protein: CASNTGTGASNEKLFF. In DNA form, the CDR3 reads TGTGCCAGCAACACTGGGACAGGGGCCTCTAATGAAAAACTGTTTTTT.

The V gene is TRBV10-3, the J gene TRBJ2-4; D is possibly TRBD1 (7 bases). Trimming pared 7 bases from V and 4 bases from J, leaving 14 bases between. This CDR3 spans 14 amino acids. CDR1 and CDR2 (germline): ENHRY, SYGVKD. CDR3 residues: CAIKAGGPKNIQYF. DNA for the CDR3: TGTGCCATCAAGGCAGGGGGGCCAAAAAACATTCAGTACTTC.

This clonotype showed up many times. The V gene is TRBV6-1, the J gene TRBJ2-5; the D gene is possibly TRBD1 (5 bases). Germline V lookup: CDR1 MNHNS, CDR2 SASEGT. The CDR3 has 14 residues. V was clipped by 6 bases and J by 5 bases, with 16 bases between them. DNA of the CDR3: TGTGCCAGCAGCCTTAGGGGCGAGGCGGAGACCCAGTACTTC. Its protein is CASSLRGEAETQYF.

There are a few counts of this clonotype. The genes are TRBV7-8 and TRBJ2-1, with D tentatively TRBD2 (5 bases). Trimming stripped 2 bases from V and 5 bases from J, with 13 bases between. The CDR3 totals 15 residues. CDR1 SGHVS and CDR2 FQNEAQ come from the germline V gene. CDR3 DNA: TGTGCCAGCAGCTTAACTGGGAGCCCCCACAATGAGCAGTTCTTC. Its translation: CASSLTGSPHNEQFF.

V gene TRBV7-6 combines with J gene TRBJ2-5; 7 bases fit TRBD1. After removal of 5 bases from V and 3 bases from J, the junction contained 9 bases not matched to a gene. The CDR3 has 15 residues. Germline CDR1 SGHVS, CDR2 FNYEAQ. The CDR3 nucleotides read TGTGCCAGCAGCCCCCGACAGGGTGGAAAAGAGACCCAGTACTTC. Encoded protein: CASSPRQGGKETQYF.

The V and J genes are TRBV3-1 and TRBJ2-5; D gene uncertain. The V end was cut by 0 bases, the J end by 5 bases, with 4 bases between. The length of the CDR3 is 12 residues. CDR1 LGHDT and CDR2 YNNKEL come from the germline V gene (reference sequence). This CDR3 reads CASSQDVETQYF. Here the CDR3 DNA reads TGTGCCAGCAGCCAAGATGTGGAGACCCAGTACTTC.

This chain joins TRBV20-1 and TRBJ1-6, with D hard to call. This CDR3 has 14 residues. The V gene lost 3 bases and the J gene lost 10 bases, with 16 bases spanning the gap. From germline, CDR1 is DFQATT and CDR2 SNEGSKA (reference sequence). The CDR3 DNA is TGCAGTGCTAGTGGGCAGGTCGAAGGATCACCCCTCCACTTT. This translates into CSASGQVEGSPLHF.

This clonotype has just a few counts. The CDR3: CASSSWTGPEAFF. CDR3 nucleotides: TGTGCCAGCAGCTCCTGGACAGGGCCCGAAGCTTTCTTT. The chain is built from TRBV5-4 and TRBJ1-1; 8 bases agree with TRBD1. There are 13 residues in the CDR3. Germline CDR1 SGHNT, CDR2 YYREEE (reference sequence). Trimming cost V 3 bases and J 8 bases; bases outside gene matches: 6.

This clonotype showed up just a few times. The chain employs TRBV20-1 and TRBJ2-7; D is possibly TRBD1 (6 bases). Looked up from germline, CDR1 is DFQATT and CDR2 is SNEGSKA (reference sequence). This CDR3 spans 13 amino acids. V lost 0 bases and J lost 5, with 11 bases in between. The CDR3 DNA is TGCAGTGCTAGAGATCCGCAGGGGCACGAGCAGTACTTC. It is translated as CSARDPQGHEQYF.

This clonotype was counted only a few times. This chain joins TRBV20-1 and TRBJ2-7, with 7 bases that match TRBD2. Germline V gene sequence: CDR1 DFQATT, CDR2 SNEGSKA (reference sequence). V was clipped by 4 bases and J by 0 bases; unmatched bases: 6. CDR3 length: 14 residues. Here the CDR3 DNA reads TGCAGTGCTATCATTACTAGCGTCTCCTACGAGCAGTACTTC. Translation gives CSAIITSVSYEQYF.

The chain combines TRBV27 with TRBJ1-6; TRBD1 aligns across 7 bases. Germline CDR1 is MNHEY and CDR2 is SMNVEV (reference sequence). CDR3 length equals 13 residues. Unmatched junction bases numbered 3, after V lost 7 bases and J lost 6 bases. In DNA form, the CDR3 reads TGTGCCAGCACAGGGACAGCTAATTCACCCCTCCACTTT. Its protein product is CASTGTANSPLHF.

This clonotype came up many times. J is TRBJ1-2 and V is TRBV10-3, with 12 positions matching TRBD1. V gave up 7 bases and J gave up 6 bases; unmatched junction bases: 6. CDR1 is ENHRY, CDR2 SYGVKD, per germline. The CDR3 consists of 14 residues. DNA for the CDR3: TGTGCCATCACCCCGGGACAGGGGGCTAATGGCTACACCTTC. Protein sequence: CAITPGQGANGYTF.

This clonotype came up many times. The V gene is TRBV27, the J gene TRBJ1-5, with D possibly matching TRBD1 (5 bases). This CDR3 is built from 13 residues. CDR1 and CDR2 (germline): MNHEY, SMNVEV (reference sequence). V shed 6 bases and J shed 6 bases, with 12 bases lying between them. CDR3 protein: CASSLGRRQPQHF. The CDR3 DNA sequence: TGTGCCAGCAGCCTGGGACGTCGTCAGCCCCAGCATTTT.

This clonotype has at least ten counts. The chain carries TRBV12-3 or TRBV12-4 and TRBJ1-1, with 10 bases that match TRBD1. The ends lost 6 bases at V and 4 bases at J; junction bases unmatched: 11. This CDR3 is 16 amino acids long. The CDR3 coding sequence is TGTGCCAGCAGACCAAGGCCGGGACAGGGGACCACTGAAGCTTTCTTT. Amino acids: CASRPRPGQGTTEAFF.